This TCR beta chain was sequenced during a study of OX40 agonist ivuxolimab in advanced cancers. Profiled with immunoSEQ multiplex PCR; TCRdb holds only in-frame clones, not every one. Here the sample spans tens of thousands of clones, approximately 85% being singletons. The CDR3 loop spans 15 amino acids. The V segment lost 6 bases and the J segment 4 bases; nucleotides outside the gene matches: 6. Looked up from germline, CDR1 is LNHDA and CDR2 is SQIVND (reference sequence). This sequence was found in an adult with an advanced solid tumor such as melanoma, head and neck, liver or kidney cancer. The material sequenced was CD4+ or CD8+ T cells sorted from blood, taken in a trial of the OX40 agonist ivuxolimab. The chain joins TRBV19 to TRBJ1-6; 7 positions match TRBD1. The chain's CDR3 is CASSQDREYNSPLHF. CDR3 bases: TGTGCCAGTAGCCAAGACAGGGAGTATAATTCACCCCTCCACTTT.